The sequence of this TCR beta chain was determined in a study of immune evolution from preneoplasia to lung adenocarcinoma. CDR1 is SGHTA and CDR2 is FQGNSA in the germline V gene. The CDR3 extends over 15 amino acids. After removal of 3 bases from V and 7 bases from J, the junction contained 7 bases not matched to a gene. The sample holds one count of this clone. This table comes from immunoSEQ multiplex PCR, and its TCRdb copy is limited to in-frame clones, with some not included. Here the sample spans about 5,000 clones, roughly 83% being singletons. The sequence was collected from a person between 60 and 80 years old with lung adenocarcinoma. The V and J genes are TRBV7-2 and TRBJ2-2; 8 positions agree with TRBD1. Sequenced material: FFPE minimally invasive lung adenocarcinoma tissue. The CDR3 is CASSLPQGARGELFF. CDR3 nucleotides: TGTGCCAGCAGCTTGCCTCAGGGGGCTCGCGGGGAGCTGTTTTTT. Together with reference TRBV7-2 and TRBJ2-2, the CDR3 gives the full variable domain: GAGVSQSPSNKVTEKGKDVELRCDPISGHTALYWYRQSLGQGLEFLIYFQGNSAPDKSGLPSDRFSAERTGGSVSTLTIQRTQQEDSAVYLCASSLPQGARGELFFGEGSRLTVL.